This entry lists 25 T cell receptor beta chains sequenced from one sample in a study of PD-1 blockade in classical Hodgkin lymphoma (dated by TCRdb to the early 2020s). What the time point label conveys for this sample: newly diagnosed, previously untreated cHL patient sample. Library preparation used the immunoSEQ multiplex PCR assay. The immuneACCESS repertoire file appears here via TCRdb, limited to in-frame rearrangements. These files lack a portion of the clones; in checked studies, under half of the deficit traces to unresolved V genes, and the cause of the others is not known. This sample comprises around 26,000 clones, around 94% of them detected only once. About 3.8% of the sample belongs to the ten largest clones. Sequencing was performed on peripheral blood mononuclear cells (PBMCs). The receptors shown here come from a human donor with classical Hodgkin lymphoma.

The V gene is TRBV30, the J gene TRBJ1-1; TRBD1 is a possible D gene (5 bases). This CDR3 region has 13 residues. Trimming removed 0 bases at V and 4 bases at J, with 9 bases between. Germline V gene data show CDR1 as GTSNPN and CDR2 as SVGIG (reference sequence). CDR3 nucleotides: TGTGCCTGGAGTGTACGGGGGGGCACTGAAGCTTTCTTT. It is translated as CAWSVRGGTEAFF. The full variable domain, completed using reference TRBV30 and TRBJ1-1, is SQTIHQWPATLVQPVGSPLSLECTVEGTSNPNLYWYRQAAGRGLQLLFYSVGIGQISSEVPQNLSASRPQDRQFILSSKKLLLSDSGFYLCAWSVRGGTEAFFGQGTRLTVV.

The chain uses TRBV6-6 and TRBJ2-7; TRBD1 agrees at 8 bases. V was pared by 2 bases and J by 4 bases, with 4 bases of the junction left unmatched. This CDR3 spans 14 amino acids. CDR1 and CDR2 from the germline V gene are MNHNY and SVGAGI (reference sequence). As DNA, the CDR3 is TGTGCCAGCAGTTACACCAGACAGGGGTACGAGCAGTACTTC. Its translation is CASSYTRQGYEQYF.

This chain uses TRBV19 with TRBJ1-5; D may be TRBD1 (5 bases). This CDR3 has 14 amino acids. The V gene lost 5 bases and the J gene lost 6 bases, with 14 bases spanning the gap. Germline loops: CDR1 LNHDA, CDR2 SQIVND (reference sequence). The CDR3 DNA reads as TGTGCCAGTAGTCCCCAGGGTAGGGGTCAGCCCCAGCATTTT. Its protein product is CASSPQGRGQPQHF. The whole variable domain, remainder taken from reference TRBV19 and TRBJ1-5, is DGGITQSPKYLFRKEGQNVTLSCEQNLNHDAMYWYRQDPGQGLRLIYYSQIVNDFQKGDIAEGYSVSREKKESFPLTVTSAQKNPTAFYLCASSPQGRGQPQHFGDGTRLSIL.

CDR3 sequence reads: CASSQWGETQYF. CDR3 DNA: TGTGCCAGCAGCCAATGGGGAGAGACCCAGTACTTC. The chain uses TRBV16 and TRBJ2-5; D not resolved. Germline-derived CDR1 and CDR2 are KGHSY and FQNENV. The V end lost 1 base, the J end lost 4 bases, and 4 bases lay between the germline ends. There are 12 residues in the CDR3.

The V gene is TRBV4-3, the J gene TRBJ2-1; 13 bases map to TRBD2. Germline CDR1 LGHNA, CDR2 YSLEER. Trimming removed 0 bases from V and 7 bases from J; junction bases left unmatched: 6. The CDR3 totals 17 residues. The CDR3 DNA sequence: TGCGCCAGCAGCCAAGATCCGGGACTAGCGGGACAAAATGAGCAGTTCTTC. Its protein is CASSQDPGLAGQNEQFF.

The chain uses TRBV7-2 and TRBJ2-3; D is unresolved. Trimming shortened V by 3 bases and J by 4 bases, and 8 bases separated the two germline ends. The germline gives CDR1 SGHTA, CDR2 FQGNSA. This CDR3 is 13 amino acids long. CDR3 coding DNA: TGTGCCAGCAGCTTGGCCTTGGCAGATACGCAGTATTTT. As protein: CASSLALADTQYF.

In this sample, this clone turned up a few times. J is TRBJ1-2 and V is TRBV30, with 9 nucleotides matching TRBD1. Germline V gives CDR1 GTSNPN, CDR2 SVGIG (reference sequence). The ends lost 4 bases at V and 7 bases at J; junction bases unmatched: 10. The CDR3 has 14 residues. The CDR3: CAWKENDRGIGYTF. Here the CDR3 DNA reads TGTGCCTGGAAGGAAAACGACAGGGGGATTGGCTACACCTTC.

V is TRBV6-5 and J is TRBJ1-1; unclear D gene. Trimming stripped 0 bases from V and 11 bases from J, with 10 bases between. CDR1 is MNHEY and CDR2 is SVGAGI in the germline V gene. This CDR3 spans 12 amino acids. The CDR3 reads CASSYSTGKAFF. The CDR3 DNA reads TGTGCCAGCAGTTACTCAACTGGGAAGGCTTTCTTT.

The rearrangement links TRBV6-6 to TRBJ1-1; D unresolved. V gave up 4 bases and J gave up 7 bases, with 16 bases separating them. CDR1 MNHNY and CDR2 SVGAGI come from the germline V gene (reference sequence). The CDR3 is 14 residues long. This chain's CDR3 is CASSSRSVQGEAFF. In nucleotides, the CDR3 is TGTGCCAGCAGTTCACGATCCGTACAAGGTGAAGCTTTCTTT.

The chain joins TRBV4-3 to TRBJ1-3; 7 nucleotides agree with TRBD1. The junction had 3 bases not matched to a gene; V was cut back by 1 base and J by 0 bases. The CDR3 is 16 amino acids. Germline values: CDR1 LGHNA, CDR2 YSLEER. DNA of the CDR3: TGCGCCAGCAGCCAAGGGGACAGCGACTCTGGAAACACCATATATTTT. Encoded protein: CASSQGDSDSGNTIYF.

The chain has TRBV6-5 and TRBJ1-4; 10 positions agree with TRBD1. This CDR3 comprises 15 residues. The trim removed 8 bases at V and 2 bases at J, leaving 5 bases unmatched. Germline loops: CDR1 MNHEY, CDR2 SVGAGI. CDR3 region: CASRDRGHTNEKLFF. The CDR3 DNA sequence: TGTGCCAGCCGGGACAGGGGACACACTAATGAAAAACTGTTTTTT.

The genes are TRBV5-1 and TRBJ1-1; TRBD1 matches 8 bases. The CDR3 is 14 amino acids. Germline CDR1 and CDR2: SGHRS and YFSETQ. The V gene end was trimmed by 5 bases and the J gene end by 4 bases; junction bases not matched to a gene: 7. The CDR3 reads CASRTGDLITEAFF. The CDR3 coding sequence is TGCGCCAGCAGGACAGGGGATCTGATCACTGAAGCTTTCTTT.

Of note for this clone: The sample carries other DNA sequences with the same CDR3. V is TRBV4-1 and J is TRBJ2-7; D not resolved. The germline CDR1 and CDR2 sequences are MGHRA and YSYEKL. The CDR3 has 16 amino acids. Trimming removed 0 bases at V and 0 bases at J, with 12 bases between. The CDR3: CASSQDVRPSSYEQYF. The CDR3 nucleotides read TGCGCCAGCAGCCAAGACGTCAGACCTAGCTCCTACGAGCAGTACTTC.

This clone occurred once. V and J are TRBV6-6 and TRBJ1-1; D is unclear. This CDR3 is built from 16 residues. The V and J ends lost 7 bases and 0 bases respectively, with 18 bases between them. Germline CDR1 reads MNHNY; CDR2 reads SVGAGI (reference sequence). The CDR3 here is CASIPMPGVMNTEAFF. Written as DNA, the CDR3 is TGTGCCAGCATACCGATGCCGGGAGTTATGAACACTGAAGCTTTCTTT.

About this clone itself: The junction differs from germline at one of its ends, possibly a read error. The gene calls are TRBV11-3 and TRBJ1-5; the D is unclear. This CDR3 region has 13 residues. Germline-derived CDR1 and CDR2 are SGHNT and YENEEA. CDR3 in DNA: TGTGCCAACAGCTTAGCGGACAATCAGCCCCAGCATTTT. This sequence encodes CANSLADNQPQHF.

This chain links TRBV11-2 with TRBJ2-5; 9 bases line up with TRBD1. CDR3 length: 16 residues. CDR1 is SGHAT and CDR2 is FQNNGV in the germline V gene. The junction had 11 bases not matched to a gene; V was cut back by 5 bases and J by 4 bases. In nucleotides, the CDR3 is TGTGCCAGCAGCCCCCGGGACAGGGTATGGGTAGAGACCCAGTACTTC. Its protein product is CASSPRDRVWVETQYF.

Only one count was recorded for this clone. The genes are TRBV30 and TRBJ1-1; 8 positions match TRBD1. The junction had 4 bases not matched to a gene; V was cut back by 5 bases and J by 5 bases. The CDR3 is 12 residues long. Germline-derived CDR1 and CDR2 are GTSNPN and SVGIG (reference sequence). Written as DNA, the CDR3 is TGTGCCTGGGGACAGGGTGGAACTGAAGCTTTCTTT. Protein: CAWGQGGTEAFF.

V usage is TRBV12-5 and J usage is TRBJ2-7; 8 bases are a match to TRBD1. V lost 4 bases, J lost 4 bases, and 6 bases stayed unmatched. The CDR3 sequence is 14 residues long. The germline CDR1 and CDR2 sequences are LGHNT and FRNRAP. CDR3 bases: TGTGCTAGTGGTTCCGGGACAGGACTGTACGAGCAGTACTTC. Translation: CASGSGTGLYEQYF.

The rearrangement joins TRBV9 to TRBJ2-7, with D maybe TRBD2 (6 bases). This CDR3 comprises 14 residues. The V end was cut by 2 bases, the J end by 0 bases, with 9 bases between. Per germline, CDR1 SGDLS and CDR2 YYNGEE. The CDR3: CASSVGLSSYEQYF. CDR3 bases: TGTGCCAGCAGCGTGGGACTTAGCTCCTACGAGCAGTACTTC.

This clone was seen just once. The J gene is TRBJ2-7, the V gene TRBV6-1; D uncertain. The CDR3 length is 12 residues. The V and J ends lost 5 bases and 4 bases respectively, with 9 bases between them. Per the germline V gene, CDR1 is MNHNS and CDR2 is SASEGT. CDR3 DNA sequence: TGTGCCAGCAGTTCGCGGTTGTACGAGCAGTACTTC. Translated, it gives CASSSRLYEQYF.

The rearrangement uses TRBV7-8 and TRBJ2-7; 7 nucleotides align to TRBD2. Trimming at V came to 1 base and at J to 0 bases, leaving 3 bases not matched to a gene. The CDR3 is made up of 15 amino acids. Per the germline V gene, CDR1 is SGHVS and CDR2 is FQNEAQ. The CDR3 loop reads CASSLGGGGSYEQYF. The CDR3 nucleotides read TGTGCCAGCAGCTTAGGCGGCGGGGGCTCCTACGAGCAGTACTTC.

This clone was recorded once. The chain uses TRBV19 and TRBJ1-1; tentatively, D is TRBD1 (6 bases). The V gene lost 8 bases and the J gene lost 5 bases, with 15 bases spanning the gap. The CDR3 contains 13 residues. CDR1 LNHDA and CDR2 SQIVND come from the germline V gene (reference sequence). CDR3 region: CASGGAGRTEAFF. CDR3 nucleotides: TGTGCCAGTGGGGGGGCAGGGAGGACTGAAGCTTTCTTT.

The V call is TRBV11-2, the J call TRBJ2-1; TRBD1 is a possible D gene (6 bases). Germline CDR1 SGHAT, CDR2 FQNNGV. Trimming removed 5 bases at V and 8 bases at J, with 16 bases between. The CDR3 is 14 residues long. The CDR3 is CASSVSQGYDEQFF. In DNA form, the CDR3 reads TGTGCCAGCAGCGTCTCCCAGGGGTACGATGAGCAGTTCTTC.

The chain employs TRBV6-5 and TRBJ2-1; D unresolved. CDR1 and CDR2 (germline): MNHEY, SVGAGI. V was cut by 2 bases and J by 1 base, with 9 bases left in between. The CDR3 runs 15 residues. The DNA of the CDR3 is TGTGCCAGCAGTTACCTAGGGTTATCCTACAATGAGCAGTTCTTC. It codes for CASSYLGLSYNEQFF.

The rearrangement joins TRBV12-5 to TRBJ2-2, with 9 bases aligning to TRBD2. The trim removed 1 base at V and 1 base at J, leaving 4 bases unmatched. Germline CDR1 and CDR2: LGHNT and FRNRAP. This CDR3 is 17 amino acids long. The chain's CDR3 is CASGLESSGGNTGELFF. For the CDR3, the DNA is TGTGCTAGTGGTTTGGAAAGTAGCGGGGGGAACACCGGGGAGCTGTTTTTT.